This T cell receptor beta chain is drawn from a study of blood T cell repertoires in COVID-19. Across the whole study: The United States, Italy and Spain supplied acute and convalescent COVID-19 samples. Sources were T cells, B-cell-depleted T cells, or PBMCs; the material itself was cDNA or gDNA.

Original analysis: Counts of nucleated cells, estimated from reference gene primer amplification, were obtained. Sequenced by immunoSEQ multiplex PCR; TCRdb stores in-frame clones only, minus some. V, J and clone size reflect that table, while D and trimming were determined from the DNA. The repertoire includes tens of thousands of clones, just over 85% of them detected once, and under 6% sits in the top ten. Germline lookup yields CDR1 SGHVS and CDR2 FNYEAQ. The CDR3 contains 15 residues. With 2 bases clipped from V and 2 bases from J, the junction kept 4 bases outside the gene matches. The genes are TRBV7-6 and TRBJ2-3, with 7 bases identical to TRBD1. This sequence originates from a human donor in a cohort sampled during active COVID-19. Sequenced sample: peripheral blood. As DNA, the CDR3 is TGTGCCAGCAGCTTACCGGGACAGCCCACAGATACGCAGTATTTT. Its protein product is CASSLPGQPTDTQYF.